This T cell receptor (beta chain) was recorded in a study of blood T cell repertoires in COVID-19. Background on the study: Researchers got acute and convalescent COVID-19 samples from the United States, Italy and Spain.

Per the original methods: Amplification from reference gene primers served as the basis for estimated nucleated cell counts. Method: immunoSEQ multiplex PCR; TCRdb's copy keeps in-frame clones and lacks some. The V and J calls and clone size were taken over from that table, and D and trimming were inferred from the DNA. The sample includes about 50,000 clones, about 75% seen only once; the top ten take roughly a fifth. Sequences were obtained from peripheral blood. The receptor was isolated from a man aged 45 to 65 with active or convalescent COVID-19.

Here the CDR3 reads CASSPGLTSSYNSPLHF. The CDR3 bases are TGTGCCAGCAGTCCCGGACTTACGAGCTCCTATAATTCACCCCTCCACTTT. The chain employs TRBV27 and TRBJ1-6; D call uncertain. Per the germline V gene, CDR1 is MNHEY and CDR2 is SMNVEV (reference sequence). CDR3 size: 17 residues. Trimming cost V 5 bases and J 0 bases, with 14 bases left between them.